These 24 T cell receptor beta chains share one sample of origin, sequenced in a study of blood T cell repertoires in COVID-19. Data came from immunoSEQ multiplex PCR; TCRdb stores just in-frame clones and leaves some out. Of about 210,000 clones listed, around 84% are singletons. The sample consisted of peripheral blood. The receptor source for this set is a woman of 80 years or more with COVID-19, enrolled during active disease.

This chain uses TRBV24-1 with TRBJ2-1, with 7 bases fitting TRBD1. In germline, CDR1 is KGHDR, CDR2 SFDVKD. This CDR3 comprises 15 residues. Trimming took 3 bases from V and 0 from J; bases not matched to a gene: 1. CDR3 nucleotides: TGTGCCACCAGTGATCGGGACAGCTCCTACAATGAGCAGTTCTTC. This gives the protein CATSDRDSSYNEQFF.

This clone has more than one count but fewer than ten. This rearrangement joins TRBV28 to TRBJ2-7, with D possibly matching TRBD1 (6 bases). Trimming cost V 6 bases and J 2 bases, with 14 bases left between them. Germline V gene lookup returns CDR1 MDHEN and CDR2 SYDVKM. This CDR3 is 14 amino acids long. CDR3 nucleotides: TGTGCCAGCAGCTGGGACACAAATCCCTACGAGCAGTACGTC. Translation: CASSWDTNPYEQYV.

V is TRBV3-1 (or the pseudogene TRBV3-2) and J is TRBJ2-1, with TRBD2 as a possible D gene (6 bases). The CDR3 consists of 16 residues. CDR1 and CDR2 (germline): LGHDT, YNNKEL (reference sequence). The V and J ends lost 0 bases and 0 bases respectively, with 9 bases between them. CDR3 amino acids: CASSQDLAISYNEQFF. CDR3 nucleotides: TGTGCCAGCAGCCAAGATCTAGCGATCTCCTACAATGAGCAGTTCTTC.

The CDR3 region has the DNA TGTGCCAGCAGCTCGTCAGCGGGCTACGAGCAGTACGTC. This codes for CASSSSAGYEQYV. This rearrangement joins TRBV7-2 to TRBJ2-7; D is possibly TRBD2 (6 bases). V lost 4 bases, J lost 3 bases, and 10 bases lay in between. This CDR3 contains 13 residues. Germline CDR1 SGHTA, CDR2 FQGNSA.

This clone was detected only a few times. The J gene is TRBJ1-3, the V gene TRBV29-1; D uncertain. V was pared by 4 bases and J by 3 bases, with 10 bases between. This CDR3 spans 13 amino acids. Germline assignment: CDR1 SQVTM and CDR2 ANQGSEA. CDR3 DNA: TGCAGCGTTGTTGAGGGAGGTGGAAACACCATATATTTT. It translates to CSVVEGGGNTIYF.

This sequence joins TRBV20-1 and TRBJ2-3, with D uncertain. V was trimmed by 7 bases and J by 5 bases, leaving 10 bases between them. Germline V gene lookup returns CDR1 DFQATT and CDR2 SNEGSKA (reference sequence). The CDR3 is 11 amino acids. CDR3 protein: CSGLSLDTQYF. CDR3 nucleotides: TGCAGTGGGCTTTCGCTAGATACGCAGTATTTT.

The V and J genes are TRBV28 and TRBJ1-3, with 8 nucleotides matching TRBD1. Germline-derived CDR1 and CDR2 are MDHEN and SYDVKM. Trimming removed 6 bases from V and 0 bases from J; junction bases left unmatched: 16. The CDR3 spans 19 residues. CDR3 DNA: TGTGCCAGCAGAAGTACGGACAGGGCGGTAAAGTTCTCTGGAAACACCATATATTTT. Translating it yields CASRSTDRAVKFSGNTIYF.

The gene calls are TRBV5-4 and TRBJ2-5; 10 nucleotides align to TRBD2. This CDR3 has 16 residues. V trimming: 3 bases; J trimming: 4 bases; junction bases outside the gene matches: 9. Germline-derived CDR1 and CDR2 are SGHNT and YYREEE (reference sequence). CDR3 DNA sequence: TGTGCCAGCAGCTCCCCTGGGATAGCGGGGGGAGAGACCCAGTACTTC. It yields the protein CASSSPGIAGGETQYF. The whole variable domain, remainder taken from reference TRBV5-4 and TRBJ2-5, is ETGVTQSPTHLIKTRGQQVTLRCSSQSGHNTVSWYQQALGQGPQFIFQYYREEENGRGNFPPRFSGLQFPNYSSELNVNALELDDSALYLCASSSPGIAGGETQYFGPGTRLLVL.

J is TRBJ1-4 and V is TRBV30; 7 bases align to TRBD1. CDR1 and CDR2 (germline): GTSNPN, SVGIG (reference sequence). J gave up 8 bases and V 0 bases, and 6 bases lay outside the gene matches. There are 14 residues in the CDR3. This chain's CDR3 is CAWSVQEQGEKLFF. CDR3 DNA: TGTGCCTGGAGTGTACAGGAACAGGGGGAAAAACTGTTTTTT.

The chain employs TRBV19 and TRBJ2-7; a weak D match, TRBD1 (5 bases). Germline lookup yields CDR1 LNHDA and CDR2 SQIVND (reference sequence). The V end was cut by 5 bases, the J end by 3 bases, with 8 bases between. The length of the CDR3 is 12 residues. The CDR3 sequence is CASSDSFYEQYF. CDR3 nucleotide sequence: TGTGCCAGTAGTGACAGCTTCTACGAGCAGTACTTC. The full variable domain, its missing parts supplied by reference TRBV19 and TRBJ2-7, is DGGITQSPKYLFRKEGQNVTLSCEQNLNHDAMYWYRQDPGQGLRLIYYSQIVNDFQKGDIAEGYSVSREKKESFPLTVTSAQKNPTAFYLCASSDSFYEQYFGPGTRLTVT.

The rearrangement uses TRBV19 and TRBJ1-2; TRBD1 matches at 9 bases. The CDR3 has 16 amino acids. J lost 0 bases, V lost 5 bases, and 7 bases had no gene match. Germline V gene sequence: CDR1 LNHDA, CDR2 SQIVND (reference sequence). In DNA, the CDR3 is TGTGCCAGTAGTTCCACCGGGACAGGGACTAACTATGGCTACACCTTC. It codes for CASSSTGTGTNYGYTF.

CDR3 residues: CASSLAEFGGALNEKLFF. Written as DNA, the CDR3 is TGTGCCAGCAGCTTAGCAGAGTTCGGCGGCGCTCTTAATGAAAAACTGTTTTTT. This chain connects TRBV7-8 to TRBJ1-4; D is undetermined. This CDR3 comprises 18 residues. Trimming stripped 0 bases from V and 4 bases from J, with 18 bases between. Germline values: CDR1 SGHVS, CDR2 FQNEAQ. The full variable domain, with the rest looked up from reference TRBV7-8 and TRBJ1-4, is GAGVSQSPRYKVAKRGQDVALRCDPISGHVSLFWYQQALGQGPEFLTYFQNEAQLDKSGLPSDRFFAERPEGSVSTLKIQRTQQEDSAVYLCASSLAEFGGALNEKLFFGSGTQLSVL.

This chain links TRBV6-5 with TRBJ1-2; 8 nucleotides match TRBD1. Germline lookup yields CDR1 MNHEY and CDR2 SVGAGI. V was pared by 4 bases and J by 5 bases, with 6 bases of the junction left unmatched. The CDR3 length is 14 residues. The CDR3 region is CASSLTGEGYGYTF. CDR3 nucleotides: TGTGCCAGCAGTTTGACAGGGGAGGGGTATGGCTACACCTTC.

In DNA form, the CDR3 reads TGTGCCAGCTCCCCCCAGGCCGGAAGCACAGATACGCAGTATTTT. Protein product: CASSPQAGSTDTQYF. The V gene is TRBV18, the J gene TRBJ2-3; D gene unclear. Germline-derived CDR1 and CDR2 are KGHSH and LQKENI. This CDR3 comprises 15 residues. V was shortened by 6 bases and J by 0 bases, with 13 bases between the two germline ends.

Written as DNA, the CDR3 is TGTGCCAGCAGCTTGACAGAGAACACTGAAGCTTTCTTT. Its protein is CASSLTENTEAFF. The rearrangement links TRBV11-3 to TRBJ1-1; weak D call: TRBD1 (5 bases). The CDR3 has 13 amino acids. From germline, CDR1 is SGHNT and CDR2 YENEEA. V dropped 3 bases and J dropped 1 base, with 6 bases sitting between them.

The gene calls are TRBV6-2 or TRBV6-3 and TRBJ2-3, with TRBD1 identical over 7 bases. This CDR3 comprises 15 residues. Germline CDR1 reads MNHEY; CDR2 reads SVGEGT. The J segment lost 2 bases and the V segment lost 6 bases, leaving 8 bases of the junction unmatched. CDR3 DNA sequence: TGTGCCAGCAGCCGAGGACAGGTTCCCACAGATACGCAGTATTTT. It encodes CASSRGQVPTDTQYF.

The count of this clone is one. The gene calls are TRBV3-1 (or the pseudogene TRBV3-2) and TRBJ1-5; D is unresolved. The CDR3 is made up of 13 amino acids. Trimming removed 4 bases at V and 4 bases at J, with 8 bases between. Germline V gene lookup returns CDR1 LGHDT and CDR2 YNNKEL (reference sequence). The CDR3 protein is CASSPTVNQPQHF. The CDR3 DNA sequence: TGTGCCAGCAGCCCCACTGTGAATCAGCCCCAGCATTTT.

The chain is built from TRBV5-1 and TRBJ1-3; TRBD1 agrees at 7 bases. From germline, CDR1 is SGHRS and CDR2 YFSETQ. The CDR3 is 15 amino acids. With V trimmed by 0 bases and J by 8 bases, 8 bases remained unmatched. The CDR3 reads CASSLAGTAGDTIYF. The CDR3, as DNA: TGCGCCAGCAGCTTGGCTGGGACAGCAGGCGACACCATATATTTT.

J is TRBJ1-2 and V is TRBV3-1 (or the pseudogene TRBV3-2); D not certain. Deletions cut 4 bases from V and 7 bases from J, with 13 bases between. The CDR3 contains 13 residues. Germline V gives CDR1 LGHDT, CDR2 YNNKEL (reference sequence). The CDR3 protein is CASSPPIGLGYTF. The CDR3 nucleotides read TGTGCCAGCAGCCCCCCAATAGGACTTGGCTACACCTTC.

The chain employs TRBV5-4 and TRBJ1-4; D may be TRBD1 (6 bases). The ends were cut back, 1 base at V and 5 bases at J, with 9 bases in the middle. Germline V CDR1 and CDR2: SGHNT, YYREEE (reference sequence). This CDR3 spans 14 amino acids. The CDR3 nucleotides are TGTGCCAGCAGCTTGAGGCAGGGGAATGAAAAACTGTTTTTT. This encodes CASSLRQGNEKLFF. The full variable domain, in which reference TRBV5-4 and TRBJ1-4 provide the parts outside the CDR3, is ETGVTQSPTHLIKTRGQQVTLRCSSQSGHNTVSWYQQALGQGPQFIFQYYREEENGRGNFPPRFSGLQFPNYSSELNVNALELDDSALYLCASSLRQGNEKLFFGSGTQLSVL.

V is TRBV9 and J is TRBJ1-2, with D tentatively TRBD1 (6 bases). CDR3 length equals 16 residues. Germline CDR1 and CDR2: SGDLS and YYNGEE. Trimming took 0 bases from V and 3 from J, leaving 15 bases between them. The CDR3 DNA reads TGTGCCAGCAGCGTAGCTACGGGGAGGGGGGACTATGGCTACACCTTC. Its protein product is CASSVATGRGDYGYTF.

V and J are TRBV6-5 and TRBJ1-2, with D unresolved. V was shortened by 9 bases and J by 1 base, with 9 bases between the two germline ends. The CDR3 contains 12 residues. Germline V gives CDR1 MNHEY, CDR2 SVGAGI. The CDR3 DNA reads TGTGCCAGAGGAGGCAATAACTATGGCTACACCTTC. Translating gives CARGGNNYGYTF.

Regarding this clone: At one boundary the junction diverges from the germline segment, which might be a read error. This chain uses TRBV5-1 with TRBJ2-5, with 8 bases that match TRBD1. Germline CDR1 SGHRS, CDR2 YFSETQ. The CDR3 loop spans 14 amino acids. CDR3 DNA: TGCGCTAGCACGCCGGGACAGGCTCAAGAGACCCAGTACTTC. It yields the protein CASTPGQAQETQYF.

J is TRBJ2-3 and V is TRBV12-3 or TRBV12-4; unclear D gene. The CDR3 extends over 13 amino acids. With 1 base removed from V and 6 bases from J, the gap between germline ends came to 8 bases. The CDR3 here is CASSLVDGDTQYF. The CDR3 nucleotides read TGTGCCAGCAGTTTAGTAGACGGGGATACGCAGTATTTT.